This TCR beta chain was captured by sequencing in a study of blood T cell repertoires in COVID-19. Recruits, aged about 18 to 89 years, lived in 24 US areas. The authors' processing: From reference gene primer amplification, estimates of nucleated cell counts were derived. Profiled with immunoSEQ multiplex PCR; TCRdb holds only in-frame clones, not every one. Clone size and V and J calls were adopted from that table, with D and trimming inferred from the DNA. The sample yields 110,000 to 150,000 clones, roughly three quarters seen once. The specimen sequenced was PBMCs or T cells enriched from blood (not recorded which). The sequence came from a woman aged 50 to 60 who had recovered from COVID-19.

CDR3 sequence reads: CATFPGQGASNEKLFF. The DNA for the CDR3 is TGTGCCACCTTTCCGGGACAGGGGGCATCGAATGAAAAACTGTTTTTT. The V call is TRBV15, the J call TRBJ1-4; 12 bases align to TRBD1. The ends lost 8 bases at V and 5 bases at J; junction bases unmatched: 9. Germline V CDR1 and CDR2: LNHNV, YYDKDF (reference sequence). The CDR3 contains 16 residues.